Presented here are 12 T cell receptor beta chains from one specimen sequenced in a study of a mutant IDH1 vaccine in newly diagnosed glioma. The time point was: baseline, week 1 (first vaccination visit). Noted treatment: pre-vaccination baseline after standard-of-care therapy. Sequencing was performed with immunoSEQ multiplex PCR; in TCRdb, only in-frame clones are kept and a portion is missing. The sample records about 98,000 clones, 85% to 90% being singletons. The specimen was PBMCs, collected from a glioma patient treated with radiotherapy, temozolomide or both. The receptor set was obtained from a woman in her forties or fifties with glioma.

The CDR3 coding sequence is TGTGCCAGCAGCCTAGCGGGAGGGGCCTACGAGCAGTACTTC. It specifies CASSLAGGAYEQYF. The chain carries TRBV13 and TRBJ2-7; 12 bases match TRBD2. This CDR3 spans 14 amino acids. Germline assignment: CDR1 PRHDT and CDR2 FYEKMQ (reference sequence). V shed 5 bases and J 2 bases; nucleotides not matched to a gene: 1.

The chain uses TRBV27 and TRBJ2-2, with D maybe TRBD1 (6 bases). V gave up 5 bases and J gave up 6 bases, with 28 bases separating them. This CDR3 comprises 19 residues. The V gene's germline CDR1 is MNHEY and CDR2 SMNVEV (reference sequence). CDR3 sequence reads: CASSRDGWGTKTGAGELFF. The DNA for the CDR3 is TGTGCCAGCAGTCGGGACGGGTGGGGGACGAAGACAGGCGCCGGGGAGCTGTTTTTT.

The V and J genes are TRBV19 and TRBJ2-7, with D possibly matching TRBD1 (5 bases). The length of the CDR3 is 15 residues. Germline-derived CDR1 and CDR2 are LNHDA and SQIVND (reference sequence). The V gene lost 1 base and the J gene lost 7 bases, with 17 bases spanning the gap. CDR3 nucleotides: TGTGCCAGTAGTATAGGTGGCCAGGGAACGAGTGAGCAGTACTTC. It encodes CASSIGGQGTSEQYF.

V usage is TRBV19 and J usage is TRBJ2-7; 7 positions agree with TRBD1. Unmatched junction bases numbered 4, after V lost 2 bases and J lost 3 bases. Germline lookup yields CDR1 LNHDA and CDR2 SQIVND (reference sequence). The CDR3 covers 14 residues. The chain's CDR3 is CASSIRTGGYEQYF. Here the CDR3 DNA reads TGTGCCAGTAGTATAAGGACAGGCGGCTACGAGCAGTACTTC. Together with reference TRBV19 and TRBJ2-7, the CDR3 gives the full variable domain: DGGITQSPKYLFRKEGQNVTLSCEQNLNHDAMYWYRQDPGQGLRLIYYSQIVNDFQKGDIAEGYSVSREKKESFPLTVTSAQKNPTAFYLCASSIRTGGYEQYFGPGTRLTVT.

V gene TRBV5-6 combines with J gene TRBJ2-5; D is perhaps TRBD2 (6 bases). The V gene lost 2 bases and the J gene lost 0 bases, with 8 bases spanning the gap. This CDR3 is built from 14 residues. Germline CDR1 SGHDT, CDR2 YYEEEE. CDR3 coding DNA: TGTGCCAGCAGCTTTGGGGACTACCAAGAGACCCAGTACTTC. Translated: CASSFGDYQETQYF. Combining the CDR3 with reference TRBV5-6 and TRBJ2-5 gives the whole variable domain DAGVTQSPTHLIKTRGQQVTLRCSPKSGHDTVSWYQQALGQGPQFIFQYYEEEERQRGNFPDRFSGHQFPNYSSELNVNALLLGDSALYLCASSFGDYQETQYFGPGTRLLVL.

This chain connects TRBV6-1 to TRBJ2-7, with a tentative D call TRBD2 (5 bases). There are 14 residues in the CDR3. V was cut by 4 bases and J by 2 bases, with 12 bases left in between. CDR1 MNHNS and CDR2 SASEGT come from the germline V gene. The CDR3: CASSVALAAYEQYF. CDR3 sequence (DNA): TGTGCCAGCAGTGTCGCCCTAGCTGCCTACGAGCAGTACTTC.

Only one count was recorded for this clone. The J gene is TRBJ2-3, the V gene TRBV7-2; D is possibly TRBD1 (6 bases). Trimming cost V 5 bases and J 1 base, with 16 bases left between them. Per the germline V gene, CDR1 is SGHTA and CDR2 is FQGNSA. The CDR3 consists of 16 residues. For the CDR3, the DNA is TGTGCCAGCAGCGCAGGGGCCCCCCTTGGCACAGATACGCAGTATTTT. The encoded protein is CASSAGAPLGTDTQYF.

The gene calls are TRBV27 and TRBJ1-2; maybe TRBD1 (5 bases). Germline V gene sequence: CDR1 MNHEY, CDR2 SMNVEV (reference sequence). The CDR3 contains 14 residues. Trimming stripped 6 bases from V and 3 bases from J, with 14 bases between. CDR3 sequence: CASRPSQGHYGYTF. CDR3 DNA: TGTGCCAGCAGACCCTCCCAGGGTCACTATGGCTACACCTTC.

This rearrangement joins TRBV6-6 to TRBJ2-7, with D perhaps matching TRBD1 (5 bases). Trimming shortened V by 7 bases and J by 4 bases, and 14 bases separated the two germline ends. From germline, CDR1 is MNHNY and CDR2 SVGAGI (reference sequence). This CDR3 spans 13 amino acids. The CDR3 region is CASTSDSLYEQYF. CDR3 sequence (DNA): TGTGCCAGCACTTCAGACAGCCTGTACGAGCAGTACTTC.

This clone has just one count. The chain combines TRBV28 with TRBJ1-6; no reliable D call. Per the germline V gene, CDR1 is MDHEN and CDR2 is SYDVKM. CDR3 size: 14 residues. Trimming removed 2 bases at V and 4 bases at J, with 6 bases between. CDR3 loop: CASSLTVYNSPLHF. As DNA, the CDR3 is TGTGCCAGCAGTTTAACGGTTTATAATTCACCCCTCCACTTT.

The CDR3 reads CASSRDIDNEQFF. The DNA for the CDR3 is TGTGCCAGCAGCCGGGACATAGACAATGAGCAGTTCTTC. V gene TRBV7-2 combines with J gene TRBJ2-1, with D perhaps matching TRBD1 (6 bases). The CDR3 runs 13 residues. V was shortened by 5 bases and J by 5 bases, with 10 bases between the two germline ends. The V gene's germline CDR1 is SGHTA and CDR2 FQGNSA.

The rearrangement joins TRBV13 to TRBJ1-2; 9 bases are shared with TRBD1. Looked up from germline, CDR1 is PRHDT and CDR2 is FYEKMQ (reference sequence). The CDR3 consists of 13 residues. The junction had 4 bases not matched to a gene; V was cut back by 4 bases and J by 7 bases. CDR3 region: CASSSRDRAGYTF. The CDR3 DNA follows: TGTGCCAGCAGCTCGAGGGACAGGGCTGGCTACACCTTC.